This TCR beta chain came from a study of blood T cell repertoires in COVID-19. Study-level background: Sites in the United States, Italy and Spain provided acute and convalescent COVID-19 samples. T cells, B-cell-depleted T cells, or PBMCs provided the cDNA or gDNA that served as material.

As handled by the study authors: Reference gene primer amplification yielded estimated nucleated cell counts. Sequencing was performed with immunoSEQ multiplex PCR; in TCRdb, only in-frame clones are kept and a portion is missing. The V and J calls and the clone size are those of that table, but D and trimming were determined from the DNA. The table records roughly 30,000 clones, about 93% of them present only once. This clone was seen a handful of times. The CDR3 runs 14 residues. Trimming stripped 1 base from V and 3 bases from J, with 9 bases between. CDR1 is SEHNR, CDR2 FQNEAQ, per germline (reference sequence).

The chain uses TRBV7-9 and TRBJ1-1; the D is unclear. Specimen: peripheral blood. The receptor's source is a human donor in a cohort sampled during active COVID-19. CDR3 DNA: TGTGCCAGCAGCTTAGAGCCCCGGGACACTGAAGCTTTCTTT. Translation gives CASSLEPRDTEAFF.